The entry below describes one T cell receptor beta chain. Researchers took RNA transcripts and amplified TCR beta CDR3 regions from them. The workflow started with a first-round RT-PCR run with HTBI primers and then moved on to a second-round multiplex PCR. TCRdb reprocessed the multiplex PCR reads with MiXCR, giving one entry per CDR3 protein. The sample includes approximately 50,000 distinct CDR3 sequences, about 50% of them seen just once. The J segment lost 12 bases and the V segment lost 5 bases, leaving 6 bases of the junction unmatched. Germline lookup yields CDR1 LNHDA and CDR2 SQIVND (reference sequence). This CDR3 contains 13 residues. The data were obtained in a study of Graves' ophthalmopathy and Graves' hyperthyroidism. Ineligible for inclusion were patients with other autoimmune diseases, uncontrolled infections, pregnancy or lactation.

Sequencing was done on a sample of peripheral blood. The J gene is TRBJ2-3, the V gene TRBV19; 12 positions match TRBD1. This receptor was identified in an adult man with Graves' ophthalmopathy. CDR3 in amino acids: CASSLAGTGGQYF. As DNA, the CDR3 is TGTGCCAGTAGTCTCGCCGGGACAGGGGGCCAGTATTTT.